Listed below are T cell receptor beta chains from one sample, sequenced in a study of a mutant IDH1 vaccine in newly diagnosed glioma. These receptors are not linked to any known antigen. Libraries were prepared by immunoSEQ multiplex PCR; TCRdb keeps only in-frame clonotypes and omits some of them. The data hold about 47,000 clones, with 85% to 90% observed a single time. Sequenced here: PBMCs, sampled from a glioma patient whose treatment included an IDH1 peptide vaccine. The source is a woman between 40 and 55 years old with glioma. Each CDR3 is given with its conserved first and last residue.

>TRBV7-9|TRBJ2-1
CASSYSPGPRNEQFF
>TRBV5-1|TRBJ2-1
CASSVGQGAPGEQFF
>TRBV30|TRBJ2-1
CAWSVGLNEQFF
>TRBV2|TRBJ1-2
CASSDGGHYGYTF
>TRBV10-1|TRBJ2-7
CASSRTYSGGTEQYF
>TRBV27|TRBJ2-1
CASSRWDYNEQFF
>TRBV2|TRBJ2-7
CASRGYGEEQYF
>TRBV6-4|TRBJ2-3
CASSEGPSTDTQYF
>TRBV19|TRBJ1-5
CASSIRTVYQPQHF
>TRBV5-1|TRBJ2-7
CASSLWTSGSEQYF
>TRBV6-5|TRBJ2-1
CASSYSRGAPEQFF
>TRBV10-3|TRBJ2-7
CAISRLAGYEQYF
>TRBV5-1|TRBJ2-3
CASSGGLAGAGTQYF
>TRBV19|TRBJ2-2
CASSPSSRTTGELFF
>TRBV2|TRBJ1-4
CASRPRDRVEKLFF
>TRBV7-2|TRBJ2-7
CASSSDSGGAYEQYF
>TRBV7-2|TRBJ2-7
CASSPPGQGYEQYF
>TRBV2|TRBJ1-1
CASRGVLGTEAFF
>TRBV28|TRBJ2-7
CASIPGGADEQYF
>TRBV15|TRBJ1-1
CATSILPGTEAFF
>TRBV6-5|TRBJ1-1
CASRNSGRPEAFF
>TRBV6-1|TRBJ2-1
CASSEAVGRAYNEQFF
>TRBV5-1|TRBJ2-7
CASSLGQVRGYEQYF
>TRBV6-5|TRBJ2-7
CASSYSSSGGYEQYF
>TRBV5-1|TRBJ2-7
CASSASGRVYEQYF
>TRBV27|TRBJ1-5
CASSPHISNQPQHF
>TRBV30|TRBJ1-5
CAWSEEAGQPQHF